Each of the 2 T cell receptor beta chains below was sequenced from the same sample in a study of shared clonotypes between healthy human individuals. CD45RO-negative, CCR7-selected cells formed the naive CD8 fraction, which excluded terminally differentiated effector memory CD45RA+ cells. Using immunoSEQ multiplex PCR, the repertoire was profiled, and TCRdb retains in-frame clones only, with some absent. The sample records over 2,000,000 clones, around 93% being singletons. Sequenced: naive CD8+ T cells from PBMCs. The source is a man younger than 35 in good health. Some clones in this sample may be carry-over from other donors' samples.

This chain links TRBV15 with TRBJ2-7; 7 nucleotides line up with TRBD1. CDR1 is LNHNV, CDR2 YYDKDF, per germline (reference sequence). CDR3 length equals 17 residues. V lost 1 base, J lost 0 bases, and 9 bases stayed unmatched. CDR3: CATSRGRDRDSSYEQYF. The CDR3 bases are TGTGCCACCAGCAGAGGACGGGATCGGGACAGCTCCTACGAGCAGTACTTC.

V is TRBV4-1 and J is TRBJ1-5; TRBD1 might be the D (5 bases). The CDR3 is made up of 13 amino acids. The germline gives CDR1 MGHRA, CDR2 YSYEKL. V was shortened by 2 bases and J by 11 bases, with 13 bases between the two germline ends. The CDR3 nucleotides are TGCGCCAGCAGCCAAACGACCGGAGGGGCCCAGCATTTT. This gives the protein CASSQTTGGAQHF.